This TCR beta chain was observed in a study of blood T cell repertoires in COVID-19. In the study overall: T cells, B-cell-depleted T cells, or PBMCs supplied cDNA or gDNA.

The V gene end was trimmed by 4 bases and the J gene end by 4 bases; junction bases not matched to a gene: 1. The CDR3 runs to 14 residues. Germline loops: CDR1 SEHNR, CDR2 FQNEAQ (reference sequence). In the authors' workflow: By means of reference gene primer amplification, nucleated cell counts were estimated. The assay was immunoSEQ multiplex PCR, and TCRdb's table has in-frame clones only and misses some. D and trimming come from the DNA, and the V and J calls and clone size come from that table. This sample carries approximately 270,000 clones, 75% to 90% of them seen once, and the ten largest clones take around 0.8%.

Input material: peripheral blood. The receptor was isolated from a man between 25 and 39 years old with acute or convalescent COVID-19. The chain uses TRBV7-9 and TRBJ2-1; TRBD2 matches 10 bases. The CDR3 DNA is TGTGCCAGCAGCTATAGCGGGGGGTACAATGAGCAGTTCTTC. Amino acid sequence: CASSYSGGYNEQFF.